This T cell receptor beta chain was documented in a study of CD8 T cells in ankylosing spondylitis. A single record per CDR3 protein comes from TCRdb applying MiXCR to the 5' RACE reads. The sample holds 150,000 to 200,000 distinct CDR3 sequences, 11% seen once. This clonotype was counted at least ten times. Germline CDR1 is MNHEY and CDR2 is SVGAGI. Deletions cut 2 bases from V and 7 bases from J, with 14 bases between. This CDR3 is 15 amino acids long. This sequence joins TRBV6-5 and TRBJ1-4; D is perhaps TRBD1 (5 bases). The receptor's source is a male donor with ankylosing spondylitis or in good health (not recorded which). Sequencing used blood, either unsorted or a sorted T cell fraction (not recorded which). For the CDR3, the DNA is TGTGCCAGCAGTTACGTCGGGGCCGACGTTGAAAAACTGTTTTTT. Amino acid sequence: CASSYVGADVEKLFF.